A selection of T cell receptor beta chains follows, all from one sample in a study of beta chain features in type 1 diabetes. The protocol was immunoSEQ multiplex PCR, while the TCRdb copy is restricted to in-frame clones and leaves out a portion. Of over 300,000 clones in the sample, 7.5% to 9% were seen once. The sequencing sample was made of central memory CD4+ T cells from blood. Source of these receptors: a woman under 30 in good health. The CDR3 runs from the conserved cysteine through the conserved F or W. Each record gives: CDR3 length, clone size, J gene, V gene, D gene, CDR3 DNA, CDR3 protein. A D gene is named only where the DNA matches it firmly. For some rows the clone size is stated as once, few or many, or as a class when expanded; others skip it.

length: 17
size: few
J: TRBJ2-3
V: TRBV7-2
D: .
DNA: TGTGCCAGCAAGATGGGGGCGGGCGTCCTTACCCGAGATACGCAGTATTTT
CDR3: CASKMGAGVLTRDTQYF

length: 17
size: few
J: TRBJ2-2
V: TRBV5-4
D: TRBD2
DNA: TGCGCCAGCAGCCAAGGCTTCGGTCTAGCGGGATGGGGGGAGCTGTTTTTT
CDR3: CASSQGFGLAGWGELFF

length: 12
size: .
J: TRBJ2-1
V: TRBV6-1
D: .
DNA: TGTGCCAGCACCCAAAGCCGCAATGAGCAGTTCTTC
CDR3: CASTQSRNEQFF

length: 13
size: few
J: TRBJ2-2
V: TRBV6-1
D: .
DNA: TGTGCCAGCCGAGACATTAACACCGGGGAGCTGTTTTTT
CDR3: CASRDINTGELFF

length: 15
size: .
J: TRBJ2-5
V: TRBV5-1
D: .
DNA: TGCGCCAGCAGCTTGGGTCTGGCGAGGGGGGAGACCCAGTACTTC
CDR3: CASSLGLARGETQYF

length: 13
size: .
J: TRBJ2-3
V: TRBV15
D: .
DNA: TGTGCCACCAGCAGAGTCACCACAGATACGCAGTATTTT
CDR3: CATSRVTTDTQYF

length: 12
size: few
J: TRBJ2-2
V: TRBV19
D: .
DNA: TGTGCCAGTAGTCCACCCACCGGGGAGCTGTTTTTT
CDR3: CASSPPTGELFF

length: 12
size: few
J: TRBJ2-3
V: TRBV9
D: .
DNA: TGTGCCAGCAGCGTAGGAGGAGATACGCAGTATTTT
CDR3: CASSVGGDTQYF

length: 16
size: .
J: TRBJ2-2
V: TRBV4-3
D: .
DNA: TGCGCCAGCAGCCAAGAGATTGGGGGGAGCACCGGGGAGCTGTTTTTT
CDR3: CASSQEIGGSTGELFF

length: 15
size: many
J: TRBJ2-2
V: TRBV7-9
D: .
DNA: TGTGCCAGCAGCTTTGGTACTACTCACACCGGGGAGCTGTTTTTT
CDR3: CASSFGTTHTGELFF

length: 14
size: .
J: TRBJ2-7
V: TRBV7-9
D: .
DNA: TGTGCCAGCAGCTTAGATCTAGAACCCTACGAGCAGTACTTC
CDR3: CASSLDLEPYEQYF

length: 14
size: .
J: TRBJ2-2
V: TRBV7-9
D: .
DNA: TGTGCCAGCAAAGTACAGGGAAACACCGGGGAGCTGTTTTTT
CDR3: CASKVQGNTGELFF

length: 15
size: .
J: TRBJ2-1
V: TRBV11-2
D: TRBD2
DNA: TGTGCCAGCAGCTCACTAGCGGGAGGCTACAATGAGCAGTTCTTC
CDR3: CASSSLAGGYNEQFF

length: 18
size: .
J: TRBJ2-7
V: TRBV18
D: TRBD2
DNA: TGTGCCAGCTCACCACCGGGTAGCCCCGGGACTACTCAATACGAGCAGTACTTC
CDR3: CASSPPGSPGTTQYEQYF

length: 13
size: few
J: TRBJ1-1
V: TRBV11-2
D: .
DNA: TGTGCCAGCAGCTTAGATAGAAACACTGAAGCTTTCTTT
CDR3: CASSLDRNTEAFF

length: 15
size: few
J: TRBJ2-3
V: TRBV7-2
D: .
DNA: TGTGCCAGCAGCTTAGACTATCTTAGCACAGATACGCAGTATTTT
CDR3: CASSLDYLSTDTQYF

length: 15
size: few
J: TRBJ1-5
V: TRBV28
D: .
DNA: TGTGCCAGCAGTCCCCCTGGCGGGGTAAGGCAGCCCCAGCATTTT
CDR3: CASSPPGGVRQPQHF

length: 13
size: .
J: TRBJ2-3
V: TRBV5-1
D: .
DNA: TGCGCCAGCAGACCGGCCCCCACAGATACGCAGTATTTT
CDR3: CASRPAPTDTQYF